What follows are 2 T cell receptor beta chains derived from one specimen sequenced in a study of T cell responses to AZD1222 COVID-19 vaccine. The protocol was immunoSEQ multiplex PCR, while the TCRdb copy is restricted to in-frame clones and leaves out a portion. The profile shows 90,000 to 100,000 clones, around 85% of them singletons. The sequences come from peripheral blood, collected 28 days after the second AZD1222 dose. Receptors were obtained from an adult who received the AZD1222 COVID-19 vaccine.

The chain combines TRBV30 with TRBJ2-3; D tentatively fits TRBD1 or TRBD2 (5 bases each). The length of the CDR3 is 13 residues. In germline, CDR1 is GTSNPN, CDR2 SVGIG (reference sequence). The germline V and J ends were trimmed by 1 base and 4 bases, with 9 bases remaining between them. The CDR3 sequence is CAWSGGLADTQYF. The DNA for the CDR3 is TGTGCCTGGAGTGGGGGGTTGGCAGATACGCAGTATTTT.

This sequence joins TRBV3-1 (or the pseudogene TRBV3-2) and TRBJ1-4; 7 nucleotides match TRBD1. J was trimmed by 12 bases and V by 5 bases; bases with no gene match: 9. This CDR3 is built from 13 residues. In germline, CDR1 is LGHDT, CDR2 YNNKEL (reference sequence). The DNA of the CDR3 is TGTGCCAGCAGCTCCCAGGGGGGAATGCAACTGTTTTTT. Protein product: CASSSQGGMQLFF.